The 17 T cell receptor beta chains given below trace back to one sample, sequenced in a study of cytomegalovirus exposure and HLA in healthy donors. Vbeta (60) and Jbeta (13) primers were used in the PCR. TCRdb's copy holds only in-frame clones and misses some; the assay was immunoSEQ multiplex PCR. Of about 120,000 clones in the sample, 63% were seen once. Sequenced: PBMCs. The origin of the receptors is a middle-aged man in good health and CMV-seropositive.

This clone was seen a handful of times. The chain couples TRBV6-1 to TRBJ2-5; D is ambiguous. With the DNA end fitting TRBJ2-7 better, the J assignment may be wrong. The germline V gene has CDR1 MNHNS and CDR2 SASEGT. This CDR3 has 16 amino acids. The CDR3 spells CASSEGAPRVHYEQYF. The CDR3 nucleotides are TGTGCCAGCAGTGAAGGAGCACCCCGCGTCCACTACGAGCAGTACTTC.

In its sample, this clone was seen once. The J gene is TRBJ2-7, the V gene TRBV7-2; 10 nucleotides match TRBD2. With 5 bases clipped from V and 2 bases from J, the junction kept 6 bases outside the gene matches. Looked up from germline, CDR1 is SGHTA and CDR2 is FQGNSA. CDR3 length equals 15 residues. For the CDR3, the DNA is TGTGCCAGCAGCGTAAACCTAGCGGGGGCCTACGAGCAGTACTTC. This encodes CASSVNLAGAYEQYF.

The V gene is TRBV21-1, the J gene TRBJ1-5; TRBD1, the D gene given by the table, was not confirmed from the DNA. TRBV21-1 is noted as a pseudogene. The CDR3 sequence is 16 residues long. CDR3 region: CASSKANRGCNQPQHF. The CDR3 nucleotides read TGTGCCAGCAGCAAAGCTAACAGGGGGTGCAATCAGCCCCAGCATTTT.

V usage is TRBV28 and J usage is TRBJ1-1; a possible D gene is TRBD1 (5 bases). CDR3 length: 9 amino acids. Per the germline V gene, CDR1 is MDHEN and CDR2 is SYDVKM. The CDR3 is CAGGTEAFF. The CDR3 region has the DNA TGTGCGGGGGGCACTGAAGCTTTCTTT.

The genes are TRBV5-4 and TRBJ2-7, with TRBD2 matching 10 bases. The germline V gene encodes CDR1 SGHNT and CDR2 YYREEE (reference sequence). The trim removed 7 bases at V and 6 bases at J, leaving 7 bases unmatched. This CDR3 comprises 13 residues. The CDR3 nucleotides read TGTGCCAGCTTAATTAGCGGGGGGAGCGAGCAGTACTTC. It yields the protein CASLISGGSEQYF.

The chain joins TRBV6-1 to TRBJ2-1, with D perhaps matching TRBD2 (6 bases). Germline CDR1 and CDR2: MNHNS and SASEGT. The CDR3 runs to 17 residues. The V end was cut by 2 bases, the J end by 5 bases, with 19 bases between. The CDR3 DNA reads as TGTGCCAGCAGTGAATTTCGTCGGGACTGGTTCAACAATGAGCAGTTCTTC. Its translation is CASSEFRRDWFNNEQFF.

Only one count was recorded for this clone. This chain uses TRBV29-1 with TRBJ2-3; 8 nucleotides match TRBD1. Trimming removed 2 bases from V and 1 base from J; junction bases left unmatched: 2. CDR3 length: 14 amino acids. Per germline, CDR1 SQVTM and CDR2 ANQGSEA. The chain's CDR3 is CSVEQGAGTDTQYF. CDR3 bases: TGCAGCGTTGAACAGGGGGCCGGCACAGATACGCAGTATTTT.

As DNA, the CDR3 is TGTGCCAGCAGCTTTAGCGGGGGGGCAGGAGAGACCCAGTACTTC. Translation gives CASSFSGGAGETQYF. V and J are TRBV7-3 and TRBJ2-5; 11 bases align to TRBD2. This CDR3 is built from 15 residues. The ends lost 3 bases at V and 4 bases at J; junction bases unmatched: 4. Germline V gene data show CDR1 as SGHTA and CDR2 as FQGTGA.

CDR3 residues: CASSPELERGYTF. CDR3 DNA: TGTGCCAGCTCACCAGAATTAGAGCGTGGCTACACCTTC. This chain connects TRBV18 to TRBJ1-2, with D unclear. This CDR3 contains 13 residues. V lost 2 bases to trimming and J lost 7 bases, with 11 bases between them. Germline lookup yields CDR1 KGHSH and CDR2 LQKENI.

The V and J genes are TRBV5-4 and TRBJ2-5, with TRBD2 matching over 7 bases. The V gene end was trimmed by 3 bases and the J gene end by 4 bases; junction bases not matched to a gene: 3. The CDR3 has 13 amino acids. Germline CDR1 reads SGHNT; CDR2 reads YYREEE (reference sequence). The CDR3 coding sequence is TGTGCCAGCAGCTGGCGGGAGTCAGAGACCCAGTACTTC. Amino acids: CASSWRESETQYF.

In its sample, this clone was seen a few times. Other DNA sequences from this sample encode an identical CDR3 as well. This sequence joins TRBV18 and TRBJ2-7; maybe TRBD1 (5 bases). Germline CDR1 KGHSH, CDR2 LQKENI. V was cut by 3 bases and J by 2 bases, with 11 bases left in between. The CDR3 has 14 amino acids. The CDR3 DNA follows: TGTGCCAGCTCACCGAGGCAGGGCACCTACGAGCAGTACTTC. Translated: CASSPRQGTYEQYF.

The chain is built from TRBV5-6 and TRBJ1-6; 8 bases fit TRBD1. Unmatched junction bases numbered 5, after V lost 3 bases and J lost 0 bases. Looked up from germline, CDR1 is SGHDT and CDR2 is YYEEEE. The length of the CDR3 is 17 residues. DNA of the CDR3: TGTGCCAGCAGCTCCTGGACAGGGAGCTCCTATAATTCACCCCTCCACTTT. Protein sequence: CASSSWTGSSYNSPLHF.

The chain recombines TRBV7-3 with TRBJ2-3, with 7 bases lining up with TRBD2. The V and J ends lost 3 bases and 1 base, in that order; junction bases with no gene match: 4. The germline CDR1 and CDR2 sequences are SGHTA and FQGTGA. This CDR3 is 15 amino acids long. The CDR3 is CASSFGLVGTDTQYF. CDR3 in DNA: TGTGCCAGCAGCTTCGGACTAGTTGGCACAGATACGCAGTATTTT.

In this sample, this clone turned up a few times. This sequence joins TRBV7-2 and TRBJ1-2; tentative D call: TRBD1 (6 bases). V was pared by 3 bases and J by 5 bases, with 10 bases between. There are 13 residues in the CDR3. The germline V gene encodes CDR1 SGHTA and CDR2 FQGNSA. The DNA for the CDR3 is TGTGCCAGCAGCTTTCCAGGGACATATGGCTACACCTTC. It is translated as CASSFPGTYGYTF. Full variable domain (rest looked up from reference TRBV7-2 and TRBJ1-2): GAGVSQSPSNKVTEKGKDVELRCDPISGHTALYWYRQSLGQGLEFLIYFQGNSAPDKSGLPSDRFSAERTGGSVSTLTIQRTQQEDSAVYLCASSFPGTYGYTFGSGTRLTVV.

This clone appeared a few times. The chain joins TRBV20-1 to TRBJ1-1; TRBD1 is a possible D gene (6 bases). The CDR3 has 11 residues. The germline V gene has CDR1 DFQATT and CDR2 SNEGSKA (reference sequence). In DNA form, the CDR3 reads TGCACACCTAGTGGGGGCCCTGAAGCTTTCTTT. It codes for CTPSGGPEAFF.

This rearrangement joins TRBV7-3 to TRBJ2-1, with TRBD2 identical over 8 bases. Germline V gene sequence: CDR1 SGHTA, CDR2 FQGTGA. Trimming took 4 bases from V and 0 from J; bases not matched to a gene: 5. The CDR3 sequence is 16 residues long. The CDR3 here is CASSSTSGSSYNEQFF. The CDR3 region has the DNA TGTGCCAGCAGCTCCACTAGCGGTAGCTCCTACAATGAGCAGTTCTTC.

The chain uses TRBV2 and TRBJ2-1, with 12 bases matching TRBD2. The CDR3 runs to 15 residues. The V gene end was trimmed by 6 bases and the J gene end by 6 bases; junction bases not matched to a gene: 6. Germline lookup yields CDR1 SNHLY and CDR2 FYNNEI. The DNA for the CDR3 is TGTGCCAGCAGACGACTAGCGGGAGTATCCAATGAGCAGTTCTTC. Protein sequence: CASRRLAGVSNEQFF.